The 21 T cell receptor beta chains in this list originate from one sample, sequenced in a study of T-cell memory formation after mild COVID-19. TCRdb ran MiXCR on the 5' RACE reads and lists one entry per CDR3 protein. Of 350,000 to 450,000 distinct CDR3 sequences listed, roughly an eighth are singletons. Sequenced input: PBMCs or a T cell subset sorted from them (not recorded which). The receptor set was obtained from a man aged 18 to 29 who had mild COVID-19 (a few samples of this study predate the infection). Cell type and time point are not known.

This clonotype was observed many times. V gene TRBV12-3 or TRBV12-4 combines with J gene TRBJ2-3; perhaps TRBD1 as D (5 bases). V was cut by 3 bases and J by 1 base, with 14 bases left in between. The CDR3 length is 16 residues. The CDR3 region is CASSFLVGHGTDTQYF. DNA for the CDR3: TGTGCCAGCAGTTTCCTAGTAGGACACGGCACAGATACGCAGTATTTT.

The CDR3 protein is CASSLSGTSMVNEQFF. CDR3 bases: TGTGCCAGCAGCCTCTCCGGGACTAGCATGGTCAATGAGCAGTTCTTC. The gene calls are TRBV7-9 and TRBJ2-1; TRBD2 matches 9 bases. Germline assignment: CDR1 SEHNR and CDR2 FQNEAQ (reference sequence). The CDR3 runs to 16 residues. V lost 5 bases to trimming and J lost 6 bases; unmatched junction nucleotides: 11.

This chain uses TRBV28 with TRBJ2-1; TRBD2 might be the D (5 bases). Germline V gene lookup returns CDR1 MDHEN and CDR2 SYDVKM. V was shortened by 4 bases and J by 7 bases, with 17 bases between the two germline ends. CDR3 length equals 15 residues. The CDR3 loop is CASSSDLAPANEQFF. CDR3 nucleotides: TGTGCCAGCAGTTCCGATCTAGCTCCTGCAAATGAGCAGTTCTTC.

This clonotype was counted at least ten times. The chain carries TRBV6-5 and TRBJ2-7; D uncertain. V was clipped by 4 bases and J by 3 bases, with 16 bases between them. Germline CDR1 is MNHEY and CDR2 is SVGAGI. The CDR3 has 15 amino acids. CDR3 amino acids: CASSSSRVRHYEQYV. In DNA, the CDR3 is TGTGCCAGCAGTTCTTCCCGGGTCAGACACTACGAGCAGTACGTC.

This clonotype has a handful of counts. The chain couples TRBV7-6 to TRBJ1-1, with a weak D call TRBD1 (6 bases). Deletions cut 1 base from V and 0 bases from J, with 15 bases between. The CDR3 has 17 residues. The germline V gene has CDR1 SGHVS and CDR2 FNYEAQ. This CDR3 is CASSLEGRGGLNTEAFF. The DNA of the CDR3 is TGTGCCAGCAGCTTAGAAGGGCGTGGGGGCCTGAACACTGAAGCTTTCTTT.

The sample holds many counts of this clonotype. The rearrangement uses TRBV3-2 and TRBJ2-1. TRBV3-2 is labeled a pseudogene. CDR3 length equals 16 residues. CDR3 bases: TGTGCCAGCAGCCCACAAAGACAGAGCTCCTACAATGAGCAGTTCTTC. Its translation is CASSPQRQSSYNEQFF.

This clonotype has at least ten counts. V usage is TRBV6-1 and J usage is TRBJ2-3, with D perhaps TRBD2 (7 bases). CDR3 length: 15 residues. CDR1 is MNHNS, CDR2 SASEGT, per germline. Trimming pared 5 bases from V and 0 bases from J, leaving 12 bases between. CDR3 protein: CASSNGGPSTDTQYF. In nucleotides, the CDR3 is TGTGCCAGCAGTAACGGGGGGCCGAGCACAGATACGCAGTATTTT.

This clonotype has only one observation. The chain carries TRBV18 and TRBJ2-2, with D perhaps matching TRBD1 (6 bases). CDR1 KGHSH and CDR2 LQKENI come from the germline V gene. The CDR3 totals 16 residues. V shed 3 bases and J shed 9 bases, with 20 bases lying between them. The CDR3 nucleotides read TGTGCCAGCTCACCCCCCGGCCGGACAGCCGACCGGGAGCTGTTTTTT. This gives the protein CASSPPGRTADRELFF.

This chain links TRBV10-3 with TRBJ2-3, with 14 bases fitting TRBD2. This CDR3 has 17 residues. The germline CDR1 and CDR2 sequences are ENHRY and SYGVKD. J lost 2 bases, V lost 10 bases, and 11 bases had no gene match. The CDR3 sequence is CATGTSGGEILTDTQYF. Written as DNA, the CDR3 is TGTGCCACGGGGACTAGCGGGGGCGAGATCCTCACAGATACGCAGTATTTT.

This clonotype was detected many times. CDR3 protein: CASSQVRKGFGNEQFF. DNA of the CDR3: TGCGCCAGCAGCCAAGTTCGTAAAGGGTTCGGCAATGAGCAGTTCTTC. The chain uses TRBV4-3 and TRBJ2-1, with D uncertain. Between the trimmed V and J ends, which lost 1 base and 6 bases, there was a span of 16 bases. Germline-derived CDR1 and CDR2 are LGHNA and YSLEER. The CDR3 consists of 16 residues.

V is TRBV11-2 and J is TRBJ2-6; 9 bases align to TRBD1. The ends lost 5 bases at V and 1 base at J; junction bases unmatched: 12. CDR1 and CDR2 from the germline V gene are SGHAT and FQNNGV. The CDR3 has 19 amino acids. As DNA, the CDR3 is TGTGCCAGCAGCCCGATACCGGGACAGGGAGTGTCTGGGGCCAACGTCCTGACTTTC. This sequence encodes CASSPIPGQGVSGANVLTF. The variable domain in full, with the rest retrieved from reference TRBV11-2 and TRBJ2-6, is EAGVAQSPRYKIIEKRQSVAFWCNPISGHATLYWYQQILGQGPKLLIQFQNNGVVDDSQLPKDRFSAERLKGVDSTLKIQPAKLEDSAVYLCASSPIPGQGVSGANVLTFGAGSRLTVL.

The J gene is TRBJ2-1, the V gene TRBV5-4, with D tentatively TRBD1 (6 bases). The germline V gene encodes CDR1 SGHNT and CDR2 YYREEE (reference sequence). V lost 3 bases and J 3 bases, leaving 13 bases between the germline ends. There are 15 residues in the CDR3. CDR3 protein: CASSSTTGGYNEQFF. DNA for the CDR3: TGTGCCAGCAGCTCCACGACAGGAGGCTACAATGAGCAGTTCTTC.

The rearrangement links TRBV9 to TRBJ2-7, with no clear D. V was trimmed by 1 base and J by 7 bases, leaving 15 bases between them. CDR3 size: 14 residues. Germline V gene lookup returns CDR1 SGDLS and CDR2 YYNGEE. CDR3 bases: TGTGCCAGCAGCGTATTAGCTGACTTCGGGGAGCAGTACTTC. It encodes CASSVLADFGEQYF.

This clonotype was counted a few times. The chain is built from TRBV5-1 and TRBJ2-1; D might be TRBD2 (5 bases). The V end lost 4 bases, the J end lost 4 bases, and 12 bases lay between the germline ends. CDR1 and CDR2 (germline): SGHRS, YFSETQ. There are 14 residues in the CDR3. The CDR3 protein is CASSDSVPYNEQFF. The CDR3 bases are TGCGCCAGCAGCGATAGCGTGCCGTACAATGAGCAGTTCTTC.

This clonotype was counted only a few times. CDR3 sequence reads: CASSPGTGGGNEQFF. DNA for the CDR3: TGTGCCAGTAGTCCTGGGACAGGGGGTGGCAATGAGCAGTTCTTC. V and J are TRBV19 and TRBJ2-1; 11 positions match TRBD1. V trimming: 5 bases; J trimming: 6 bases; junction bases outside the gene matches: 6. The germline gives CDR1 LNHDA, CDR2 SQIVND (reference sequence). CDR3 size: 15 residues. Based on the CDR3 plus reference TRBV19 and TRBJ2-1, the full variable domain is DGGITQSPKYLFRKEGQNVTLSCEQNLNHDAMYWYRQDPGQGLRLIYYSQIVNDFQKGDIAEGYSVSREKKESFPLTVTSAQKNPTAFYLCASSPGTGGGNEQFFGPGTRLTVL.

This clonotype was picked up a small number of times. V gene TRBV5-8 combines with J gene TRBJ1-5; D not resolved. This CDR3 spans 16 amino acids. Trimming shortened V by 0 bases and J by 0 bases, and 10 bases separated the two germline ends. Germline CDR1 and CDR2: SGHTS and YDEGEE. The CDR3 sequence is CASSLGTFYSNQPQHF. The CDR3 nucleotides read TGTGCCAGCAGCTTGGGGACGTTTTATAGCAATCAGCCCCAGCATTTT.

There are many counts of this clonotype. Here the CDR3 reads CASSWGTSRETQYF. CDR3 DNA sequence: TGTGCCAGCAGCTGGGGGACTAGCCGAGAGACCCAGTACTTC. The chain combines TRBV11-2 with TRBJ2-5; 9 nucleotides match TRBD2. Trimming at V came to 4 bases and at J to 4 bases, leaving 4 bases not matched to a gene. The CDR3 consists of 14 residues. The germline gives CDR1 SGHAT, CDR2 FQNNGV.

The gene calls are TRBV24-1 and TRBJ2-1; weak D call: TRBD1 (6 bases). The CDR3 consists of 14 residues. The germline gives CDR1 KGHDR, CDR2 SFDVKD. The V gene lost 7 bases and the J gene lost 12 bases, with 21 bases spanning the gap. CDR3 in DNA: TGTGCCACCAGACCGGGACACGGTCTAGCAGCGCAGTTCTTC. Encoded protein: CATRPGHGLAAQFF.

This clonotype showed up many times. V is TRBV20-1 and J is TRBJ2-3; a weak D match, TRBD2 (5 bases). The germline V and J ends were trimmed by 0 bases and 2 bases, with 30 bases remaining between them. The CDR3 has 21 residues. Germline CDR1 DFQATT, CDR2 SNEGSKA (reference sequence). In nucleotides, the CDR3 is TGCAGTGCTAGAGATCCCTACACGGGCCCCCCCGGGGTCCTCCACACAGATACGCAGTATTTT. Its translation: CSARDPYTGPPGVLHTDTQYF.

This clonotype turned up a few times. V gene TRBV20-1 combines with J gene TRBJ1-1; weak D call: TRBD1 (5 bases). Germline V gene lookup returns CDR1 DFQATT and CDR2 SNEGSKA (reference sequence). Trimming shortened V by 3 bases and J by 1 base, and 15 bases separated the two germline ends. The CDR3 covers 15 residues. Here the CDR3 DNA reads TGCAGTGCTAGCGTGGATTCCCAGGGGAACACTGAAGCTTTCTTT. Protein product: CSASVDSQGNTEAFF.

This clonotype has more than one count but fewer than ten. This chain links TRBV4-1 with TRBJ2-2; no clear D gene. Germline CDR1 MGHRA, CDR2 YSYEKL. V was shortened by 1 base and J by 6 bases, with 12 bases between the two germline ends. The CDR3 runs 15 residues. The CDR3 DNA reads TGCGCCAGCAGCCAAGTTCCGGGCAACCCCGGGGAGCTGTTTTTT. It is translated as CASSQVPGNPGELFF.